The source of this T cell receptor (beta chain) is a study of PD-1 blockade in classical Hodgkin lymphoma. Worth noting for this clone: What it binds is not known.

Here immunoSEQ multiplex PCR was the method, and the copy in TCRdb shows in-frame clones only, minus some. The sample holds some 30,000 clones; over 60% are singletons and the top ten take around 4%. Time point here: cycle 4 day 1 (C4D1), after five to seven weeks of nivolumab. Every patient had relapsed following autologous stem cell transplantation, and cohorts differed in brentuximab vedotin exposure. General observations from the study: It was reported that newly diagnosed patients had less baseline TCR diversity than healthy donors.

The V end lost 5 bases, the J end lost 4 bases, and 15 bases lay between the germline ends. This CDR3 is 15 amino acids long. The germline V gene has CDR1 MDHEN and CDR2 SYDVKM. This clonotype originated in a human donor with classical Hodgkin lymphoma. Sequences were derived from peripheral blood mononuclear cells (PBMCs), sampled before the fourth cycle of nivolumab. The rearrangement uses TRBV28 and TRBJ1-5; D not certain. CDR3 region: CASSGGSAGNQPQHF. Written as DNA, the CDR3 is TGTGCCAGCAGTGGCGGTTCCGCGGGAAATCAGCCCCAGCATTTT. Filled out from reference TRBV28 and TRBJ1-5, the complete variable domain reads DVKVTQSSRYLVKRTGEKVFLECVQDMDHENMFWYRQDPGLGLRLIYFSYDVKMKEKGDIPEGYSVSREKKERFSLILESASTNQTSMYLCASSGGSAGNQPQHFGDGTRLSIL.